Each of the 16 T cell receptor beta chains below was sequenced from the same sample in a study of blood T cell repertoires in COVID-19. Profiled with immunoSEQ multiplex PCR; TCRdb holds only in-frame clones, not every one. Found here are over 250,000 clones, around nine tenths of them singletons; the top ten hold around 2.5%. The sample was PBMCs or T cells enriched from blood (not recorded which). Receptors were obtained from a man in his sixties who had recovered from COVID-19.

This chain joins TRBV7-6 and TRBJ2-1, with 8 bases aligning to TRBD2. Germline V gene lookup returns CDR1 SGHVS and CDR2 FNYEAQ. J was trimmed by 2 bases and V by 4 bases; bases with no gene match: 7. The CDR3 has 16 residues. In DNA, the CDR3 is TGTGCCAGCAGCTCCGGGAGGGCGCCTACCTACAATGAGCAGTTCTTC. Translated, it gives CASSSGRAPTYNEQFF.

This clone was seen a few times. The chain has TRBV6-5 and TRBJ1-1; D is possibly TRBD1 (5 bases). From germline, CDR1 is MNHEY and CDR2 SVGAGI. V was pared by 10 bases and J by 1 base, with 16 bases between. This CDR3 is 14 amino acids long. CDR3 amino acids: CATGQTARNTEAFF. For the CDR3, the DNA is TGTGCCACCGGGCAGACAGCAAGGAACACTGAAGCTTTCTTT.

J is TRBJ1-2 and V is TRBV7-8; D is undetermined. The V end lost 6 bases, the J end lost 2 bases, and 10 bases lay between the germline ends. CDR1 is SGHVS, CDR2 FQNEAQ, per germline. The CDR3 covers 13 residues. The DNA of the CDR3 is TGTGCCAGCAGTTTCGAGACAAACTATGGCTACACCTTC. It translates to CASSFETNYGYTF.

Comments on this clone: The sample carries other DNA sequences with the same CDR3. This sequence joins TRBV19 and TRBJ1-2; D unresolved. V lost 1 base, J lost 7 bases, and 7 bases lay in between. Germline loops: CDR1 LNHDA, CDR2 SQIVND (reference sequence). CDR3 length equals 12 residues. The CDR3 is CASSIGGVGYTF. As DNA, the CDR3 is TGTGCCAGTAGTATAGGGGGAGTTGGCTACACCTTC.

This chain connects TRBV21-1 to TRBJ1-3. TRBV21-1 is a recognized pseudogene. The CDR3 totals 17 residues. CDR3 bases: TGTGCCAGCAGCAAAGAATCTACTCAAGAGTCTGGAAACACCATATATTTT. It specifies CASSKESTQESGNTIYF.

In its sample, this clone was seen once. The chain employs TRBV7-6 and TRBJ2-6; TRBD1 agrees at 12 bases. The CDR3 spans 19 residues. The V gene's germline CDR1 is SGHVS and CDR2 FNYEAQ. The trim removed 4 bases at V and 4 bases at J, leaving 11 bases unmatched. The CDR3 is CASSYTGTGGAGGANVLTF. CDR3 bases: TGTGCCAGCAGCTATACCGGGACAGGGGGCGCGGGAGGGGCCAACGTCCTGACTTTC.

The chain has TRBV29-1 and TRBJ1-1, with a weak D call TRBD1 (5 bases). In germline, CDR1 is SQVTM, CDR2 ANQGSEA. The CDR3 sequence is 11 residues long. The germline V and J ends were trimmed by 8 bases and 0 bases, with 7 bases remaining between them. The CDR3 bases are TGCAGCTTCAGGGTGAACACTGAAGCTTTCTTT. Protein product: CSFRVNTEAFF.

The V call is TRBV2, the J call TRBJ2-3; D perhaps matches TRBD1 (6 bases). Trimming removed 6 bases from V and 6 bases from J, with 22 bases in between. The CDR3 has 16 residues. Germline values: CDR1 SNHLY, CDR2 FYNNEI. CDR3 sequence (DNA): TGTGCCAGCAGCGGAGATCCGGGACACCGTTTGGATACGCAGTATTTT. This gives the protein CASSGDPGHRLDTQYF. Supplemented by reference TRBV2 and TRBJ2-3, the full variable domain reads EPEVTQTPSHQVTQMGQEVILRCVPISNHLYFYWYRQILGQKVEFLVSFYNNEISEKSEIFDDQFSVERPDGSNFTLKIRSTKLEDSAMYFCASSGDPGHRLDTQYFGPGTRLTVL.

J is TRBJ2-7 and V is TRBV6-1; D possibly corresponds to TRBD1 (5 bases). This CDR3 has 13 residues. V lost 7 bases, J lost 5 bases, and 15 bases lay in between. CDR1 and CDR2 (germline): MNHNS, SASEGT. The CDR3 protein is CASTNVAGHEQYF. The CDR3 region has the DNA TGTGCCAGCACCAACGTAGCAGGGCACGAGCAGTACTTC.

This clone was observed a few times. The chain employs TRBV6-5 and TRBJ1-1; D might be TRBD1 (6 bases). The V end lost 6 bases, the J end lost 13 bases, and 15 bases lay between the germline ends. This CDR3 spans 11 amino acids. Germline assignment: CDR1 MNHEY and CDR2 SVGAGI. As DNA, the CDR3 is TGTGCCAGCAGCTCATGGGGGGGGCTTTTCTTT. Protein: CASSSWGGLFF.

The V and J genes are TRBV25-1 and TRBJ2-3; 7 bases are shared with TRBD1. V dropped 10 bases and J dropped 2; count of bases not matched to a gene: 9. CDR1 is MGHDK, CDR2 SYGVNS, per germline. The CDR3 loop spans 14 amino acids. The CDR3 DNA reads TGTGCCATTATCCGGGACAGAATCACAGATACGCAGTATTTT. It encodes CAIIRDRITDTQYF.

In DNA, the CDR3 is TGTGCCAGCACCTTATCCAGGGTCTATGGCTACACCTTC. Translating it yields CASTLSRVYGYTF. V and J are TRBV12-3 or TRBV12-4 and TRBJ1-2, with D possibly being TRBD1 (5 bases). The germline V and J ends were trimmed by 7 bases and 4 bases, with 13 bases remaining between them. The CDR3 is made up of 13 amino acids.

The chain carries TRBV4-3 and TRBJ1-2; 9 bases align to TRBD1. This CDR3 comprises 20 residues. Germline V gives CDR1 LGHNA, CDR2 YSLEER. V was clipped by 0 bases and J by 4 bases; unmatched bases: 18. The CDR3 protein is CASSQDPRPPITGGGYGYTF. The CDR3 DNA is TGCGCCAGCAGCCAAGATCCCCGCCCTCCTATTACAGGGGGCGGCTATGGCTACACCTTC.

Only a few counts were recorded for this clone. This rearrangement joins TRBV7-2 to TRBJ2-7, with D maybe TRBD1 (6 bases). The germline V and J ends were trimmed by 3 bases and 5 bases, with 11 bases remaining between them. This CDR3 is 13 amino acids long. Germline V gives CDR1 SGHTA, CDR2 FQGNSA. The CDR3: CASSFLQGNEQYF. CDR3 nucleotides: TGTGCCAGCAGCTTCTTACAGGGTAACGAGCAGTACTTC.

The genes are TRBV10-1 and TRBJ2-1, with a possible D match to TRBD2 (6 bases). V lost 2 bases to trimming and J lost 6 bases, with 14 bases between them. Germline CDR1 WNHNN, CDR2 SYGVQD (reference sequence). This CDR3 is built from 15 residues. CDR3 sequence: CASSEGTLASNEQFF. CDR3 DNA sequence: TGCGCCAGCAGTGAGGGTACGCTAGCGAGCAATGAGCAGTTCTTC.

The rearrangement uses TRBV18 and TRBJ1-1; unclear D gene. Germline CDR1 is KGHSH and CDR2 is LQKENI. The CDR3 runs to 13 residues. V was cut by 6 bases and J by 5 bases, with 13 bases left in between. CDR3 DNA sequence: TGTGCCAGCTCCACGGCGGGTTCAACTGAAGCTTTCTTT. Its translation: CASSTAGSTEAFF.